This T cell receptor beta chain was retrieved from a study of shared clonotypes between healthy human individuals. Study-wide background: The donors, a couple of women and a few men, were aged 18 to 49. Each donor had three CD4 naive, three CD4 memory, two CD8 naive and one CD8 memory plate.

This CDR3 contains 16 residues. Looked up from germline, CDR1 is SGHTA and CDR2 is FQGTGA. Between the trimmed V and J ends, which lost 5 bases and 5 bases, there was a span of 22 bases. Tens of thousands of T cell genomes (around 190 ng DNA) went into each sorted-subset replicate. Profiling relied on immunoSEQ multiplex PCR, and the TCRdb table lists in-frame clones only, not all of them. This table holds approximately 980,000 clones, around three quarters found once. Only Caucasian adults living in Nashville, Tennessee served as donors. The chain links TRBV7-3 to TRBJ2-7, with D possibly matching TRBD1 (6 bases). Material for sequencing was memory CD4+ T cells sorted from blood. The sample's subset: CD45RA-negative fraction. The sequence was collected from a young man in good health. CDR3 residues: CASSSGAGTIAHEQYF. DNA for the CDR3: TGTGCCAGCAGCAGTGGGGCCGGGACAATTGCGCACGAGCAGTACTTC.